This TCR beta chain was retrieved from a study of vaccination effects on CD4 cells after COVID-19. On the study more broadly: Samples gathered post-vaccine arrived a median of 72 days past the second dose.

The ViraFEST assay expanded antigen-specific CD4+ T cells with viral peptide pools before sequencing. Subsequent to roughly 9 days of culture, CD4+ T cells were isolated. Either the mRNA-1273 or the BNT162b2 vaccine was given to participants as two doses. Both day 3 and day 7 saw half the medium replaced with IL-2 medium. The assay was immunoSEQ multiplex PCR, and TCRdb's table has in-frame clones only and misses some. The table records about 26,000 clones, about 79% of them present only once. In regard to this clone: Its antigen is still unknown.

Study results and limitations: Infection-derived and vaccine-derived clones contracted markedly late after vaccination. After vaccination of healthy people, only 1 of 255 vaccine-induced clones cross-reacted with common cold coronaviruses.

The sample was CD4+ T cells from PBMCs cultured with SARS-CoV-2 spike peptides, taken after COVID-19 vaccination. This TCR was recovered from a human donor who received a COVID-19 vaccine. Some clones in this sample may be carry-over from other donors' samples.

The CDR3 DNA reads TGCGCCAGCAGACCAGGGAACCCGAATAACTATGGCTACACCTTC. Amino acids: CASRPGNPNNYGYTF. The chain carries TRBV5-1 and TRBJ1-2, with TRBD1 as a possible D gene (5 bases). The germline gives CDR1 SGHRS, CDR2 YFSETQ. Trimming left V 5 bases short and J 1 base short, with 15 bases between. The CDR3 covers 15 residues.